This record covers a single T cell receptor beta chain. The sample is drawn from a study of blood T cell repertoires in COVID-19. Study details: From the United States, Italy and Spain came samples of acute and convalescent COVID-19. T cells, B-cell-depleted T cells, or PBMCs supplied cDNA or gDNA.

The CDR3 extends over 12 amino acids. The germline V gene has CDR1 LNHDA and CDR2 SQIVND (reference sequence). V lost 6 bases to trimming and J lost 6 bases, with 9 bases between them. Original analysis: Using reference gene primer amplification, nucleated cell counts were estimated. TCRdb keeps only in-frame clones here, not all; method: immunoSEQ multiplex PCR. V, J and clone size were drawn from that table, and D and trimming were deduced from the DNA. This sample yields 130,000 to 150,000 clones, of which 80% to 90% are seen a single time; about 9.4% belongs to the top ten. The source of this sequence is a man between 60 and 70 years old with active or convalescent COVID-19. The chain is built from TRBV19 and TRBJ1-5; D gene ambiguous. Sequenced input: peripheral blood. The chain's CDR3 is CASSPHGQPQHF. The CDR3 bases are TGTGCCAGTAGCCCGCACGGTCAGCCCCAGCATTTT.